This note documents a single TCR beta chain sequence. What antigen it recognizes has not been identified. Base qualities were left out, and no much larger clone turns up one base away. These data are taken from a study of CDR3 diversity in severe acne (dated by TCRdb to about 2019). Libraries were constructed by PCR. Sequenced using an Illumina HiSeq 2000. The raw public data were reprocessed by TCRdb itself: fastp quality trimming at Q25, MiXCR clonotype calling, in-frame beta chains only. CDR3 protein duplicates are merged, each entry listing the most common genes and DNA. The sample yields about 93,000 distinct CDR3 sequences; around 50% were counted once. The ten largest clones take up roughly a tenth of the sample. From the cysteine up to the phenylalanine, the CDR3 has a length of 12 residues. The kept DNA is CDR3 alone, 36 bases in frame from the first base. A distance of 13 bases separates the germline ends of V and J, which lose 10 bases and 3 bases respectively. According to the germline V gene, CDR1 reads SNHLY and CDR2 reads FYNNEI.

Specimen: blood. The rearranged segments are TRBV2 and TRBJ2-7; confidence is insufficient to name the D gene. This TCR came from a male donor in good health, serving as a control. CDR3 reads: CATREVYYEQYF. The sequenced DNA: TGTGCCACCCGTGAGGTGTACTACGAGCAGTACTTC.